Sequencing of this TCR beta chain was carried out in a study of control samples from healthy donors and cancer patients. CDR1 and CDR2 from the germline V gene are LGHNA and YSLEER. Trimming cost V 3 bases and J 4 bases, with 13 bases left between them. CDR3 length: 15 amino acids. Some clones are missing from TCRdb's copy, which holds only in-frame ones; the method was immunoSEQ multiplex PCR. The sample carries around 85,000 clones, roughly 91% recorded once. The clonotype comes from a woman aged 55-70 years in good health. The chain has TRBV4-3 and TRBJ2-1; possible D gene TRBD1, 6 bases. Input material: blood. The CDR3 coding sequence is TGCGCCAGCAGCCAGCAGGGGTTTGGGTACAATGAGCAGTTCTTC. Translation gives CASSQQGFGYNEQFF.